This TCR beta chain was captured by sequencing in a study of T-cell memory formation after mild COVID-19. From the 5' RACE reads, TCRdb called clonotypes with MiXCR, one entry per CDR3 protein. This table holds approximately 580,000 distinct CDR3 sequences, over 20% found once. The receptor was isolated from an adult woman who had mild COVID-19 (a few samples of this study predate the infection). Cell type and time point are not known. Sequencing input: PBMCs or a T cell subset sorted from them (not recorded which).

The CDR3: CASSVATAPGDTEAFF. CDR3 DNA: TGTGCCAGCAGCGTAGCCACAGCGCCGGGAGACACTGAAGCTTTCTTT. This sequence joins TRBV9 and TRBJ1-1, with D uncertain. Germline V gene sequence: CDR1 SGDLS, CDR2 YYNGEE. Trimming pared 0 bases from V and 3 bases from J, leaving 15 bases between. The CDR3 spans 16 residues.